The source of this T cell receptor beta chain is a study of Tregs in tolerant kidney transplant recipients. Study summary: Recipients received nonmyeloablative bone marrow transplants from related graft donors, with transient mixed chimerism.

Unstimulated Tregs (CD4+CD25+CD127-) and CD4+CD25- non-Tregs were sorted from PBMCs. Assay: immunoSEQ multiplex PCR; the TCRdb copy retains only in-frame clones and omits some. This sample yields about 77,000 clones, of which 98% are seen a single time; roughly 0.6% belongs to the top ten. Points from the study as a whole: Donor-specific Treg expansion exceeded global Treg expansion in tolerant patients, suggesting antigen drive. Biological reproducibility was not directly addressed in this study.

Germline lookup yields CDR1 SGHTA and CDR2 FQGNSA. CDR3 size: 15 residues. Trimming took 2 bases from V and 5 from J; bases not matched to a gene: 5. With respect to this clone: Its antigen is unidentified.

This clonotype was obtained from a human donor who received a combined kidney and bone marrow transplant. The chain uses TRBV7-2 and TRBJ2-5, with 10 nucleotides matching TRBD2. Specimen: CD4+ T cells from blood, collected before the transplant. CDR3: CASSLRTSGGETQYF. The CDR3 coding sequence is TGTGCCAGCAGCTTAAGGACTAGCGGTGGGGAGACCCAGTACTTC.